The 18 T cell receptor beta chains presented below share a single source sample, sequenced in a study of T-cell reconstitution after alpha-beta-depleted transplantation in children. Unique molecular identifiers were incorporated when the TCRbeta library was constructed. From the PCR reads, TCRdb called clonotypes with MiXCR, one entry per CDR3 protein. The table shows about 410,000 distinct CDR3 sequences, with 20% occurring only once. This specimen was PBMCs from the stem cell graft donor, taken from the stem cell graft. These receptors were collected from a human donor who donated a stem cell graft to a child with acute myeloid leukemia.

V is TRBV6-5 and J is TRBJ1-5, with D unresolved. V gave up 0 bases and J gave up 6 bases, with 9 bases separating them. This CDR3 is 14 amino acids long. CDR1 is MNHEY, CDR2 SVGAGI, per germline. CDR3 amino acids: CASSYSQGGQPQHF. The CDR3 coding sequence is TGTGCCAGCAGTTACTCCCAAGGCGGTCAGCCCCAGCATTTT.

V is TRBV5-1 and J is TRBJ2-3; possibly TRBD2 for D (6 bases). V lost 4 bases to trimming and J lost 6 bases, with 18 bases between them. The CDR3 is 15 amino acids. Germline CDR1 and CDR2: SGHRS and YFSETQ. CDR3 nucleotides: TGCGCCAGCAGCCGGCCGGGACTCACCCAGGATACGCAGTATTTT. Protein: CASSRPGLTQDTQYF. Drawing the rest from reference TRBV5-1 and TRBJ2-3, the complete variable domain is KAGVTQTPRYLIKTRGQQVTLSCSPISGHRSVSWYQQTPGQGLQFLFEYFSETQRNKGNFPGRFSGRQFSNSRSEMNVSTLELGDSALYLCASSRPGLTQDTQYFGPGTRLTVL.

The sample holds many counts of this clonotype. The chain links TRBV10-2 to TRBJ2-7; 8 positions agree with TRBD2. V trimming: 9 bases; J trimming: 6 bases; junction bases outside the gene matches: 7. Germline-derived CDR1 and CDR2 are WSHSY and SAAADI. The CDR3 length is 12 residues. The CDR3 DNA is TGCGCCAGTCTGGCGGGGGGAGGCGAGCAGTACTTC. As protein: CASLAGGGEQYF.

This clonotype showed up many times. The chain recombines TRBV29-1 with TRBJ2-3, with 8 bases aligning to TRBD2. CDR1 and CDR2 (germline): SQVTM, ANQGSEA. The CDR3 is made up of 16 amino acids. The trim removed 6 bases at V and 0 bases at J, leaving 11 bases unmatched. CDR3: CSVERRGAVSTDTQYF. The CDR3 region has the DNA TGCAGCGTGGAAAGGCGGGGGGCAGTAAGCACAGATACGCAGTATTTT.

This clonotype has only a few counts. V gene TRBV5-1 combines with J gene TRBJ2-7; 13 nucleotides align to TRBD2. CDR3 length: 19 amino acids. The J segment lost 3 bases and the V segment lost 0 bases, leaving 12 bases of the junction unmatched. Germline values: CDR1 SGHRS, CDR2 YFSETQ. CDR3 residues: CASSLAPGLAGAVGYEQYF. The CDR3 DNA reads TGCGCCAGCAGCTTGGCCCCAGGACTAGCGGGAGCGGTAGGCTACGAGCAGTACTTC.

This clonotype has just one count. The chain links TRBV5-6 to TRBJ2-7; 14 bases line up with TRBD2. Unmatched junction bases numbered 3, after V lost 5 bases and J lost 2 bases. Per the germline V gene, CDR1 is SGHDT and CDR2 is YYEEEE. The CDR3 spans 15 residues. The CDR3: CASSRLAGGTYEQYF. Here the CDR3 DNA reads TGTGCCAGCAGTCGACTAGCGGGAGGGACCTACGAGCAGTACTTC.

This clonotype was seen at least ten times. The chain uses TRBV29-1 and TRBJ2-5; 7 bases are shared with TRBD2. Per germline, CDR1 SQVTM and CDR2 ANQGSEA. V was pared by 4 bases and J by 2 bases, with 13 bases of the junction left unmatched. CDR3 size: 16 residues. Here the CDR3 reads CSVAIFRRETQETQYF. As DNA, the CDR3 is TGCAGCGTTGCAATCTTTCGGCGGGAGACTCAAGAGACCCAGTACTTC.

The chain carries TRBV9 and TRBJ2-1; 10 bases map to TRBD2. Germline CDR1 is SGDLS and CDR2 is YYNGEE. The junction had 12 bases not matched to a gene; V was cut back by 3 bases and J by 0 bases. This CDR3 spans 19 amino acids. The CDR3 sequence: CASSGSSGSTKSSYNEQFF. In nucleotides, the CDR3 is TGTGCCAGCAGCGGTTCTAGCGGGAGTACCAAAAGCTCCTACAATGAGCAGTTCTTC.

This clonotype was seen only a few times. V and J are TRBV12-3 or TRBV12-4 and TRBJ2-1; 10 nucleotides align to TRBD2. This CDR3 contains 16 residues. V dropped 5 bases and J dropped 4; count of bases not matched to a gene: 8. The CDR3 here is CASSPQLAGPYNEQFF. In nucleotides, the CDR3 is TGTGCCAGCAGTCCCCAACTAGCGGGACCTTACAATGAGCAGTTCTTC.

This clonotype was picked up many times. At one of its ends the junction is not consistent with the germline gene, which may arise from a read error. The chain couples TRBV7-7 to TRBJ2-2; 12 bases fit TRBD2. The CDR3 consists of 16 residues. Per the germline V gene, CDR1 is SSHAT and CDR2 is FNYEAQ (reference sequence). The CDR3 DNA follows: TGTGCTAGCAGCACCACTAGCGGGAGGAACGGCGGGGAGCTGTTTTTT. Residues: CASSTTSGRNGGELFF.

This clonotype was recorded a few times. This rearrangement joins TRBV4-1 to TRBJ2-7; 7 bases align to TRBD2. The CDR3 runs to 15 residues. Germline V CDR1 and CDR2: MGHRA, YSYEKL. V trimming: 0 bases; J trimming: 6 bases; junction bases outside the gene matches: 8. DNA for the CDR3: TGCGCCAGCAGCCAAGAACCAGCGGGGAGATCCGAGCAGTACTTC. It is translated as CASSQEPAGRSEQYF.

This clonotype turned up a few times. The V call is TRBV4-1, the J call TRBJ2-7, with TRBD1 matching 11 bases. Germline CDR1 and CDR2: MGHRA and YSYEKL. CDR3 length equals 16 residues. With 0 bases clipped from V and 5 bases from J, the junction kept 6 bases outside the gene matches. Here the CDR3 reads CASSQEGTGGRNEQYF. The CDR3 DNA reads as TGCGCCAGCAGCCAAGAAGGGACAGGGGGGAGGAACGAGCAGTACTTC.

This clonotype was counted only a few times. J is TRBJ1-5 and V is TRBV20-1; possibly TRBD1 for D (5 bases). Trimming pared 2 bases from V and 3 bases from J, leaving 14 bases between. This CDR3 has 15 amino acids. Germline CDR1 and CDR2: DFQATT and SNEGSKA (reference sequence). CDR3 sequence reads: CSARPRAGNNQPQHF. The CDR3 nucleotides read TGCAGTGCTAGACCTCGGGCAGGGAACAATCAGCCCCAGCATTTT.

This clonotype was seen many times. The J gene is TRBJ2-1, the V gene TRBV25-1; unclear D gene. Trimming cost V 3 bases and J 4 bases, with 1 base left between them. Germline assignment: CDR1 MGHDK and CDR2 SYGVNS. The CDR3 spans 11 residues. For the CDR3, the DNA is TGTGCCAGCAGTGAGTACAATGAGCAGTTCTTC. Translated, it gives CASSEYNEQFF.

This clonotype showed up just a few times. In DNA, the CDR3 is TGCAGCGTTGAGGGAGGGAGGGTCCCCTACGAGCAGTACTTC. It codes for CSVEGGRVPYEQYF. The chain uses TRBV29-1 and TRBJ2-7; the match to TRBD2 covers 7 bases. The germline V gene encodes CDR1 SQVTM and CDR2 ANQGSEA. V was pared by 3 bases and J by 2 bases, with 7 bases of the junction left unmatched. CDR3 size: 14 residues.

This clonotype was observed at least ten times. V and J are TRBV6-5 and TRBJ2-7, with unresolved D. The CDR3 consists of 12 residues. V dropped 0 bases and J dropped 6 bases, with 6 bases sitting between them. From germline, CDR1 is MNHEY and CDR2 SVGAGI. DNA of the CDR3: TGTGCCAGCAGTTACTCTCCCGGCGAGCAGTACTTC. Its translation: CASSYSPGEQYF.

This clonotype was observed a few times. The rearrangement uses TRBV6-5 and TRBJ1-2; D is possibly TRBD1 (5 bases). The V gene lost 0 bases and the J gene lost 4 bases, with 15 bases spanning the gap. The CDR3 sequence is 16 residues long. In germline, CDR1 is MNHEY, CDR2 SVGAGI. CDR3 DNA: TGTGCCAGCAGTTACTCGGGTCAGGGATCGGTCTATGGCTACACCTTC. Translated, it gives CASSYSGQGSVYGYTF.

V gene TRBV7-9 combines with J gene TRBJ2-7; D might be TRBD2 (6 bases). CDR1 SEHNR and CDR2 FQNEAQ come from the germline V gene (reference sequence). With 6 bases removed from V and 6 bases from J, the gap between germline ends came to 15 bases. The length of the CDR3 is 13 residues. Here the CDR3 DNA reads TGTGCCAGCAGTTATCCGGGACTGGGCGAGCAGTACTTC. As protein: CASSYPGLGEQYF.